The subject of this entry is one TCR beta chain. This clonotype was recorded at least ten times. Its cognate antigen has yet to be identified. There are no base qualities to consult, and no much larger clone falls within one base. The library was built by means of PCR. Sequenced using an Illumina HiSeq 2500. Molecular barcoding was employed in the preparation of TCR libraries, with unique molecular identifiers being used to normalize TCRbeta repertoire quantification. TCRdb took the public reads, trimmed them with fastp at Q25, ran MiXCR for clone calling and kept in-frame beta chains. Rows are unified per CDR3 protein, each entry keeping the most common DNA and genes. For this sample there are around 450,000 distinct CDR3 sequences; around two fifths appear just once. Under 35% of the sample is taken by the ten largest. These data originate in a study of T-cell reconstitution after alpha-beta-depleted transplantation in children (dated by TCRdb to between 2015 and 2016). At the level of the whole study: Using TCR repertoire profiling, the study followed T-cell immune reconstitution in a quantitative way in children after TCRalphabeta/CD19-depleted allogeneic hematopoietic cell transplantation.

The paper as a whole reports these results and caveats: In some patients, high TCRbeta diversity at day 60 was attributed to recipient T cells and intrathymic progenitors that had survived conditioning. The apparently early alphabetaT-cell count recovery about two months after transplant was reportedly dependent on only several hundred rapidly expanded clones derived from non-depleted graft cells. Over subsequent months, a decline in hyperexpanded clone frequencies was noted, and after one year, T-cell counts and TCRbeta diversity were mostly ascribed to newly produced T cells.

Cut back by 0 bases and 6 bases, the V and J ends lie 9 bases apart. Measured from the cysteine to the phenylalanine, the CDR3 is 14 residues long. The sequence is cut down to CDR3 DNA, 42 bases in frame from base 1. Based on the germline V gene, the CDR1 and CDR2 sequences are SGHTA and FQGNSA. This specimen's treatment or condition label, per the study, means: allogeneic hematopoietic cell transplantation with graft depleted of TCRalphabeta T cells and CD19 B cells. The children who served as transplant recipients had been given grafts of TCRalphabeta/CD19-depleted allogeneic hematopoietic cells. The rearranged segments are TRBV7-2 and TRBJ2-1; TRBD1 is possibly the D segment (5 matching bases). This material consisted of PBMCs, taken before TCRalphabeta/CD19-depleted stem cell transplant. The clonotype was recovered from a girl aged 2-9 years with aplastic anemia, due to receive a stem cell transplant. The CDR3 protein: CASSLAPQGNEQFF. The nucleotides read TGTGCCAGCAGCTTAGCTCCCCAGGGCAATGAGCAGTTCTTC. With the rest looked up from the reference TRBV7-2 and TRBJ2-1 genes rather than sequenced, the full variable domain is GAGVSQSPSNKVTEKGKDVELRCDPISGHTALYWYRQSLGQGLEFLIYFQGNSAPDKSGLPSDRFSAERTGGSVSTLTIQRTQQEDSAVYLCASSLAPQGNEQFFGPGTRLTVL.